A selection of T cell receptor beta chains follows, all from one sample in a study of cytomegalovirus exposure and HLA in healthy donors. Produced via immunoSEQ multiplex PCR; TCRdb's table is partial and in-frame only. The repertoire consists of 85,000 to 100,000 clones, with just under 85% occurring once and the leading ten covering 5.6%. The sequenced sample consisted of PBMCs. Receptors originate from a woman aged 18-35 years in good health and CMV-seropositive. CDR3s include the opening cysteine and the closing phenylalanine or tryptophan. D genes are given only for firm matches. Expanded clones are given a class, and other clones once, few, many or no size at all.

j_call v_call clone_size d_call cdr3_nt cdr3_aa
TRBJ1-2 TRBV5-8 - TRBD1 TGTGCCAGCAGCTTGGAGACAGGGTGGGCCTATGGCTACACCTTC CASSLETGWAYGYTF
TRBJ2-1 TRBV7-2 - - TGTGCCAGCAGCTTATCAACGGGACTGGGGTACAATGAGCAGTTCTTC CASSLSTGLGYNEQFF
TRBJ2-1 TRBV19 few - TGTGCCAGTAGTATAGCGGGGGGCCCCGTTGAGCAGTTCTTC CASSIAGGPVEQFF
TRBJ2-2 TRBV7-3 - TRBD2 TGTGCCAGCAGCGGACCATTCGGGACTAGCGGGGTTTCATACGGGGAGCTGTTTTTT CASSGPFGTSGVSYGELFF
TRBJ1-2 TRBV28 - TRBD1 TGTGCCAGCAGTTTATTTTCCCGAGGGACAGATGGCTACACCTTC CASSLFSRGTDGYTF
TRBJ1-1 TRBV5-1 - - TGCGCCAGCGCCTCAACAGGTATGAACACTGAAGCTTTCTTT CASASTGMNTEAFF
TRBJ1-1 TRBV5-1 - - TGCGCCAGCAGCTGGGCGTGGGTTGGTGACAGATCCCAAAGAATGAACACTGAAGCTTTCTTT CASSWAWVGDRSQRMNTEAFF
TRBJ1-2 TRBV6-1 - TRBD1 TGTGCCAGCAGTGGACAGGGGATCCGTCACTATGGCTACACCTTC CASSGQGIRHYGYTF
TRBJ2-5 TRBV11-3 once - TGTGCCAGCAGCTTAGGCTTCGGGATTAATCAAGAGACCCAGTACTTC CASSLGFGINQETQYF
TRBJ2-3 TRBV6-5 - TRBD1 TGTGCCAGCAGCTGGACAGGGGGCATAGATACGCAGTATTTT CASSWTGGIDTQYF
TRBJ1-5 TRBV27 - - TGTGCCAGCAGTAGCCTTAACAGGGTCAATCAGCCCCAGCATTTT CASSSLNRVNQPQHF
TRBJ2-7 TRBV5-6 - - TGTGCCAGCAGCTTGGATCTGGAGGGCTTCGAGCAGTACTTC CASSLDLEGFEQYF
TRBJ2-7 TRBV15 - TRBD1 TGTGCCACCAGCACCAGGGACAGTCCCTACGAGCAGTACTTC CATSTRDSPYEQYF
TRBJ2-5 TRBV11-2 - - TGTGCCAGCAGCCCCAGGGTCACAGAGACCCAGTACTTC CASSPRVTETQYF
TRBJ2-1 TRBV13 - TRBD2 TGTGCCAGCAGCTTAGCCACTAGCGGCGTCGACAATGAGCAGTTCTTC CASSLATSGVDNEQFF
TRBJ2-3 TRBV12-5 - - TGTGCTAGTGGTTTAAATAGCGACACAGATACGCAGTATTTT CASGLNSDTDTQYF
TRBJ2-5 TRBV5-1 - - TGCGCCAGCATGACGTCGGACCTCCGGGGAGAGACCCAGTACTTC CASMTSDLRGETQYF
TRBJ2-7 TRBV6-1 - - TGTGCCAGCAGTGTCCCAGGTTCCCACGAGCAGTACTTC CASSVPGSHEQYF
TRBJ1-3 TRBV7-9 - - TGTGCCAGCAGCTTACAGGCTGGAAACACCATATATTTT CASSLQAGNTIYF
TRBJ1-5 TRBV29-1 - - TGCAGCGCAAGAGCGGGGCTCAATCAGCCCCAGCATTTT CSARAGLNQPQHF
TRBJ2-5 TRBV6-5 - TRBD2 TGTGCCAGCAGTTATGCCTCTAGCGGGGGCGCCCAGTACTTC CASSYASSGGAQYF
TRBJ2-5 TRBV7-9 - TRBD2 TGTGCCAGCAGCTTCGCCGGGACTACCCAAGAGACCCAGTACTTC CASSFAGTTQETQYF
TRBJ2-7 TRBV7-9 - - TGTGCCAGCAGCCCCCCGCGACAGTCCTACGAGCAGTACTTC CASSPPRQSYEQYF
TRBJ2-3 TRBV27 - TRBD1 TGTGCCAGCAGTTTCCTCCGGGACAGAAGCACAGATACGCAGTATTTT CASSFLRDRSTDTQYF
TRBJ2-3 TRBV25-1 few TRBD2 TGTGCCAGCAGTGCACCGGGACTAGCGAACACAGATACGCAGTATTTT CASSAPGLANTDTQYF
TRBJ2-7 TRBV5-6 - TRBD1 TGTGCCAGCAGCTTGGACAGGGGGCTACTCTACGAGCAGTACTTC CASSLDRGLLYEQYF
TRBJ2-7 TRBV19 few TRBD1 TGTGCCAGTAGTAGACGACAGGGCCCCTACGAGCAGTACTTC CASSRRQGPYEQYF